The 19 T cell receptor beta chains below all came from one sample that was sequenced in a study of human T cells and chemical hapten exposure. Time point defined: healthy volunteer bleed at 2 weeks. Total RNA was isolated from unfractionated whole blood. TCRdb re-derived calls from the RACE reads in MiXCR, one entry per CDR3 protein. This repertoire shows around 45,000 distinct CDR3 sequences, 4% to 4.5% found once; its top ten account for approximately 6.3%. Sequenced sample: whole blood. The receptors were gathered from a human donor in good health. Some clones in this sample may be carry-over from other donors' samples.

This clonotype occurred many times. V and J are TRBV25-1 and TRBJ2-3; D not certain. Trimming removed 5 bases at V and 4 bases at J, with 4 bases between. This CDR3 comprises 11 residues. Germline V gene sequence: CDR1 MGHDK, CDR2 SYGVNS. The CDR3 region is CASSIADTQYF. CDR3 coding DNA: TGTGCCAGCAGTATTGCAGATACGCAGTATTTT.

This clonotype was recorded many times. The rearrangement joins TRBV13 to TRBJ1-1, with D unclear. V lost 0 bases and J 4 bases, leaving 6 bases between the germline ends. Germline values: CDR1 PRHDT, CDR2 FYEKMQ (reference sequence). This CDR3 comprises 13 residues. CDR3 nucleotides: TGTGCCAGCAGCTTAGGGGGTGGCACTGAAGCTTTCTTT. Encoded protein: CASSLGGGTEAFF. The full variable domain, with the rest looked up from reference TRBV13 and TRBJ1-1, is AAGVIQSPRHLIKEKRETATLKCYPIPRHDTVYWYQQGPGQDPQFLISFYEKMQSDKGSIPDRFSAQQFSDYHSELNMSSLELGDSALYFCASSLGGGTEAFFGQGTRLTVV.

This clonotype occurred a few times. The chain carries TRBV7-9 and TRBJ2-5, with TRBD1 matching 10 bases. Germline CDR1 and CDR2: SEHNR and FQNEAQ (reference sequence). V lost 1 base to trimming and J lost 4 bases; unmatched junction nucleotides: 12. There are 18 residues in the CDR3. The CDR3 DNA follows: TGTGCCAGCAGCTTAGACCCCTTGGGACAGGGGCGAGGAGAGACCCAGTACTTC. Protein product: CASSLDPLGQGRGETQYF.

This clonotype was seen repeatedly, ten times or more. This chain uses TRBV7-9 with TRBJ2-3; 7 nucleotides line up with TRBD2. CDR3 length: 16 residues. CDR1 and CDR2 (germline): SEHNR, FQNEAQ (reference sequence). V shed 5 bases, J shed 4 bases, and the junction held 12 bases outside the gene matches. CDR3 bases: TGTGCCAGCAGCCCCAAGACGGGGAGGGACGCAGATACGCAGTATTTT. Translating it yields CASSPKTGRDADTQYF.

This clonotype has just one count. The V call is TRBV4-1, the J call TRBJ2-4; no reliable D call. Germline CDR1 MGHRA, CDR2 YSYEKL. The CDR3 runs 15 residues. Trimming left V 4 bases short and J 1 base short, with 11 bases between. CDR3 protein: CASSPPSGAKNIQYF. CDR3 DNA: TGCGCCAGCAGCCCACCTAGTGGTGCCAAAAACATTCAGTACTTC.

This rearrangement joins TRBV5-4 to TRBJ2-2; weak D call: TRBD1 (5 bases). The ends were cut back, 0 bases at V and 7 bases at J, with 16 bases in the middle. The germline V gene has CDR1 SGHNT and CDR2 YYREEE (reference sequence). This CDR3 region has 16 residues. The CDR3 DNA sequence: TGTGCCAGCAGCTTGGCCGCGACAGAACTGATCGGGGAGCTGTTTTTT. It codes for CASSLAATELIGELFF.

This clonotype occurred many times. This chain connects TRBV14 to TRBJ1-3; D is uncertain. The V and J ends lost 0 bases and 0 bases respectively, with 12 bases between them. Germline values: CDR1 SGHDN, CDR2 FVKESK. This CDR3 comprises 17 residues. The CDR3 DNA reads as TGTGCCAGCAGCCAAGATCGGAGAGGGTTCTCTGGAAACACCATATATTTT. Protein sequence: CASSQDRRGFSGNTIYF.

This sequence joins TRBV11-2 and TRBJ2-4, with a tentative D call TRBD2 (6 bases). Trimming removed 5 bases from V and 1 base from J, with 24 bases in between. CDR1 is SGHAT and CDR2 is FQNNGV in the germline V gene. This CDR3 is built from 19 residues. CDR3 protein: CASSPAFVEGFLAKNIQYF. As DNA, the CDR3 is TGTGCCAGCAGCCCCGCCTTCGTGGAGGGCTTCCTCGCCAAAAACATTCAGTACTTC.

The table lists this clonotype with many counts. The chain joins TRBV19 to TRBJ2-1, with 10 bases aligning to TRBD1. Germline values: CDR1 LNHDA, CDR2 SQIVND (reference sequence). This CDR3 region has 15 residues. Unmatched junction bases numbered 6, after V lost 9 bases and J lost 1 base. CDR3 protein: CASDRGPLSYNEQFF. In DNA form, the CDR3 reads TGTGCCAGCGACAGGGGGCCCTTATCCTACAATGAGCAGTTCTTC.

This clonotype showed up many times. V gene TRBV12-3 or TRBV12-4 combines with J gene TRBJ2-7; 8 nucleotides align to TRBD2. There are 13 residues in the CDR3. V shed 6 bases and J 2 bases; nucleotides not matched to a gene: 3. The CDR3 sequence is CASRLAATYEQYF. The CDR3 bases are TGTGCCAGCAGACTAGCGGCGACCTACGAGCAGTACTTC.

This clonotype has ten or more counts. This chain uses TRBV9 with TRBJ2-1; the match to TRBD2 covers 11 bases. Looked up from germline, CDR1 is SGDLS and CDR2 is YYNGEE. The CDR3 is made up of 15 amino acids. After removal of 4 bases from V and 8 bases from J, the junction contained 8 bases not matched to a gene. CDR3 loop: CASSLRLAGMDEQFF. The CDR3 DNA reads TGTGCCAGCAGCCTTAGACTAGCGGGAATGGATGAGCAGTTCTTC. Drawing the rest from reference TRBV9 and TRBJ2-1, the complete variable domain is DSGVTQTPKHLITATGQRVTLRCSPRSGDLSVYWYQQSLDQGLQFLIQYYNGEERAKGNILERFSAQQFPDLHSELNLSSLELGDSALYFCASSLRLAGMDEQFFGPGTRLTVL.

The chain combines TRBV3-1 with TRBJ1-1; no reliable D call. CDR3 length equals 13 residues. Germline CDR1 is LGHDT and CDR2 is YNNKEL (reference sequence). Trimming shortened V by 5 bases and J by 1 base, and 8 bases separated the two germline ends. The CDR3: CASSFTENTEAFF. The DNA of the CDR3 is TGTGCCAGCAGCTTCACAGAGAACACTGAAGCTTTCTTT. Drawing the rest from reference TRBV3-1 and TRBJ1-1, the complete variable domain is DTAVSQTPKYLVTQMGNDKSIKCEQNLGHDTMYWYKQDSKKFLKIMFSYNNKELIINETVPNRFSPKSPDKAHLNLHINSLELGDSAVYFCASSFTENTEAFFGQGTRLTVV.

CDR3 in DNA: TGTGCCAGCAGCCGGACAGGGGAAACAGATACGCAGTATTTT. The encoded protein is CASSRTGETDTQYF. V usage is TRBV6-5 and J usage is TRBJ2-3; TRBD1 matches 9 bases. Germline V lookup: CDR1 MNHEY, CDR2 SVGAGI. CDR3 length: 14 amino acids. With 6 bases clipped from V and 3 bases from J, the junction kept 4 bases outside the gene matches.

This clonotype has more than one count but fewer than ten. The J gene is TRBJ2-3, the V gene TRBV5-1; the D gene is possibly TRBD2 (5 bases). This CDR3 is built from 14 residues. Trimming removed 0 bases from V and 4 bases from J, with 9 bases in between. Looked up from germline, CDR1 is SGHRS and CDR2 is YFSETQ. As DNA, the CDR3 is TGCGCCAGCAGCTTGGGCGGGCGGGCAGATACGCAGTATTTT. The encoded protein is CASSLGGRADTQYF.

This clonotype has at least ten counts. The rearrangement links TRBV12-3 or TRBV12-4 to TRBJ2-7; tentative D call: TRBD1 (5 bases). The CDR3 extends over 15 amino acids. Trimming stripped 5 bases from V and 1 base from J, with 15 bases between. The CDR3 DNA follows: TGTGCCAGCAGTCCCCGCCCAGGGCGGTCCTACGAGCAGTACTTC. This gives the protein CASSPRPGRSYEQYF.

The table lists this clonotype with a few counts. This chain joins TRBV19 and TRBJ2-1; 12 nucleotides match TRBD2. The V gene end was trimmed by 5 bases and the J gene end by 4 bases; junction bases not matched to a gene: 12. The germline CDR1 and CDR2 sequences are LNHDA and SQIVND (reference sequence). CDR3 size: 18 residues. The CDR3 nucleotides are TGTGCCAGTAGTTCAACCGGGACTAGCGGGTCACGGTACAATGAGCAGTTCTTC. It translates to CASSSTGTSGSRYNEQFF.

This clonotype was observed a handful of times. The chain is built from TRBV5-1 and TRBJ1-5; TRBD1 might be the D (5 bases). Germline CDR1 and CDR2: SGHRS and YFSETQ. The V and J ends lost 4 bases and 4 bases respectively, with 15 bases between them. The CDR3 has 15 amino acids. CDR3 loop: CASSLDWGFNQPQHF. The CDR3 nucleotides read TGCGCCAGCAGCCTGGACTGGGGGTTTAATCAGCCCCAGCATTTT.

This clonotype appeared many times. CDR3 protein: CSARDSGMTDTQYF. The CDR3 coding sequence is TGCAGTGCTAGGGATAGCGGGATGACAGATACGCAGTATTTT. This chain connects TRBV20-1 to TRBJ2-3; 8 bases line up with TRBD2. The CDR3 has 14 amino acids. The V and J ends lost 3 bases and 3 bases, in that order; junction bases with no gene match: 5. CDR1 DFQATT and CDR2 SNEGSKA come from the germline V gene (reference sequence).

This clonotype came up a few times. This rearrangement joins TRBV6-5 to TRBJ1-1; possible D gene TRBD1, 6 bases. With 5 bases removed from V and 6 bases from J, the gap between germline ends came to 19 bases. CDR3 size: 15 residues. CDR1 MNHEY and CDR2 SVGAGI come from the germline V gene. The CDR3 sequence: CASSRGPQTGSEAFF. The DNA for the CDR3 is TGTGCCAGCAGTAGGGGCCCCCAGACAGGCTCTGAAGCTTTCTTT.